The 9 T cell receptor beta chains reported below all come from one sample, sequenced in a study of shared clonotypes between healthy human individuals. Only in-frame clones appear in the TCRdb table, and some are missing; sequencing was by immunoSEQ multiplex PCR. The repertoire includes 2 million to 3 million clones, approximately 94% of them detected once, and about 0.34% sits in the top ten. Sequencing input: naive CD4+ T cells from PBMCs. Subset defined: CD45RA+ positively selected. These receptors all stem from a man younger than 35 in good health. Some clones in this sample may be carry-over from other donors' samples.

The V gene is TRBV5-4, the J gene TRBJ2-5; TRBD2 matches at 16 bases. Germline CDR1 is SGHNT and CDR2 is YYREEE (reference sequence). The CDR3 totals 18 residues. V trimming: 4 bases; J trimming: 5 bases; junction bases outside the gene matches: 11. The CDR3 DNA reads TGTGCCAGCAGCCCCTCCGGGACTAGCGGGAGGGCCGGGGAGACCCAGTACTTC. Residues: CASSPSGTSGRAGETQYF. Drawing the rest from reference TRBV5-4 and TRBJ2-5, the complete variable domain is ETGVTQSPTHLIKTRGQQVTLRCSSQSGHNTVSWYQQALGQGPQFIFQYYREEENGRGNFPPRFSGLQFPNYSSELNVNALELDDSALYLCASSPSGTSGRAGETQYFGPGTRLLVL.

The CDR3 DNA sequence: TGTGCCAGCAGCCTTTCCGCGCACGAGCAGTACTTC. Translation: CASSLSAHEQYF. The chain is built from TRBV6-5 and TRBJ2-5; no definite D call. Judging by the DNA end, TRBJ2-7 fits better; the J call may be wrong. CDR1 is MNHEY and CDR2 is SVGAGI in the germline V gene. The CDR3 is 12 residues long.

As DNA, the CDR3 is TGTGCCTGGAGTAGTGTCAGCGCTTCGGGACGGTACAATGAGCAGTTCTTC. The encoded protein is CAWSSVSASGRYNEQFF. The V and J genes are TRBV30 and TRBJ2-1, with D perhaps matching TRBD1 or TRBD2 (5 bases each). V was trimmed by 2 bases and J by 4 bases, leaving 21 bases between them. The CDR3 extends over 17 amino acids. Germline V gene lookup returns CDR1 GTSNPN and CDR2 SVGIG (reference sequence).

The chain combines TRBV27 with TRBJ1-5; a possible D gene is TRBD1 (5 bases). Germline CDR1 reads MNHEY; CDR2 reads SMNVEV (reference sequence). The CDR3 contains 14 residues. The V end lost 5 bases, the J end lost 3 bases, and 11 bases lay between the germline ends. This CDR3 reads CASSPGGYNQPQHF. The CDR3 coding sequence is TGTGCCAGCAGTCCGGGGGGTTACAATCAGCCCCAGCATTTT.

The chain recombines TRBV9 with TRBJ2-7; the match to TRBD1 covers 8 bases. The V and J ends lost 3 bases and 0 bases, in that order; junction bases with no gene match: 2. CDR3 size: 14 residues. Germline values: CDR1 SGDLS, CDR2 YYNGEE. CDR3 nucleotide sequence: TGTGCCAGCAGCGCCCAGGGGGCCTCCTACGAGCAGTACTTC. Its translation: CASSAQGASYEQYF.

V gene TRBV4-1 combines with J gene TRBJ1-4; maybe TRBD1 (5 bases). CDR1 and CDR2 (germline): MGHRA, YSYEKL. The CDR3 has 15 amino acids. Trimming removed 3 bases at V and 8 bases at J, with 16 bases between. The CDR3 region is CASSQTGRVGEKLFF. DNA of the CDR3: TGCGCCAGCAGCCAGACCGGCAGGGTTGGGGAAAAACTGTTTTTT.

The V gene is TRBV19, the J gene TRBJ2-7, with 9 nucleotides matching TRBD1. Per the germline V gene, CDR1 is LNHDA and CDR2 is SQIVND (reference sequence). The CDR3 length is 15 residues. Germline trimming cut 8 bases from V and 0 bases from J; bases unmatched to any gene: 8. The CDR3 is CASRPLDRGSYEQYF. Written as DNA, the CDR3 is TGTGCCAGTCGACCGTTGGACAGGGGCTCCTACGAGCAGTACTTC.

This clone was found once. The rearrangement uses TRBV19 and TRBJ1-1; possible D gene TRBD1, 6 bases. Trimming removed 9 bases from V and 4 bases from J, with 27 bases in between. CDR1 and CDR2 from the germline V gene are LNHDA and SQIVND (reference sequence). The CDR3 is 17 residues long. In nucleotides, the CDR3 is TGTGCCAGCTCTAGTCGGGGGGCTTTAATCTATGGCACTGAAGCTTTCTTT. The encoded protein is CASSSRGALIYGTEAFF.

This clone appeared a single time. The V and J genes are TRBV5-1 and TRBJ2-3, with D perhaps matching TRBD1 or TRBD2 (6 bases each). Trimming left V 0 bases short and J 0 bases short, with 14 bases between. CDR1 is SGHRS, CDR2 YFSETQ, per germline. This CDR3 contains 17 residues. The CDR3 reads CASSLGGTLASTDTQYF. CDR3 sequence (DNA): TGCGCCAGCAGCTTGGGCGGGACATTGGCTAGCACAGATACGCAGTATTTT.